This TCR beta chain was recovered during a study of control samples from healthy donors and cancer patients. Sequencing used immunoSEQ multiplex PCR; TCRdb keeps in-frame clones, though not all of them. The repertoire holds about 120,000 clones, with more than 80% as singletons. The length of the CDR3 is 14 residues. Germline V gives CDR1 SGHRS, CDR2 YFSETQ. Between the trimmed V and J ends, which lost 0 bases and 10 bases, there was a span of 14 bases. The origin of this receptor is a woman in her 50s with colorectal cancer. V gene TRBV5-1 combines with J gene TRBJ1-5; maybe TRBD1 (5 bases). The sample taken for sequencing was PBMCs. CDR3 nucleotides: TGCGCCAGCAGCTTGGGGTTTGATAGGGACCCCCAGCATTTT. Protein: CASSLGFDRDPQHF.